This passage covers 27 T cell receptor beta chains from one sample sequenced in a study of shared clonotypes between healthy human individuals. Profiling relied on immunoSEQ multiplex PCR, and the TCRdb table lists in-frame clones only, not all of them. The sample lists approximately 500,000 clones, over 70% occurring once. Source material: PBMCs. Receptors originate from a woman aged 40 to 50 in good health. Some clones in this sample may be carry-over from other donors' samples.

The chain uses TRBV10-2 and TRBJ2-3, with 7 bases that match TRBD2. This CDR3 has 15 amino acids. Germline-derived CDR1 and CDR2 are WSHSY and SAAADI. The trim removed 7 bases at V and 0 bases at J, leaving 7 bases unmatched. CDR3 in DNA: TGCGCCAGCACCTGGGCAGCGGGGAGCACAGATACGCAGTATTTT. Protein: CASTWAAGSTDTQYF.

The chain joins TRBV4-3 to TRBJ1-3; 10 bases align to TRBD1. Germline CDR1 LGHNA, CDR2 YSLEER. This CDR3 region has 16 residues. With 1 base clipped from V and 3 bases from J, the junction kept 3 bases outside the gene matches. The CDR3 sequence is CASSQVTGGFGNTIYF. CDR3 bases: TGCGCCAGCAGCCAAGTGACAGGGGGCTTTGGAAACACCATATATTTT.

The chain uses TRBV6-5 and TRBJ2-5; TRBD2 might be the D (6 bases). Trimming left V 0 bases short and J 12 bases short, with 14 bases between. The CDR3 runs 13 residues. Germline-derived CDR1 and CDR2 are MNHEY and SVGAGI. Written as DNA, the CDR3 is TGTGCCAGCAGTTACTCTTTACTAGCTCGGAAGTACTTC. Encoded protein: CASSYSLLARKYF.

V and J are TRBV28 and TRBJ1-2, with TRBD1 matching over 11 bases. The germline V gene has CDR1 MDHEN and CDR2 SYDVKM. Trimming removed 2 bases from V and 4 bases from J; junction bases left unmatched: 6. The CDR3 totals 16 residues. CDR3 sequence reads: CASSLPWTGGIYGYTF. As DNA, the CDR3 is TGTGCCAGCAGTTTACCTTGGACAGGGGGCATCTATGGCTACACCTTC.

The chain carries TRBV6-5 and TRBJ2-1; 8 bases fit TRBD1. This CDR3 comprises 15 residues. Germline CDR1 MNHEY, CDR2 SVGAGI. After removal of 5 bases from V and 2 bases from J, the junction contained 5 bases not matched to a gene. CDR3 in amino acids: CASSQGAHAYNEQFF. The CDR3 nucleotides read TGTGCCAGCAGTCAGGGGGCGCACGCCTACAATGAGCAGTTCTTC.

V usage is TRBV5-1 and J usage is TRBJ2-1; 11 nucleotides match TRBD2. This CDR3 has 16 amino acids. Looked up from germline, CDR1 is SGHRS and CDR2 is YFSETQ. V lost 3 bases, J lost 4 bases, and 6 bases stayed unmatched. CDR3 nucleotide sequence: TGCGCCAGCAGCTCCTCCGGGACTAGCGGATACAATGAGCAGTTCTTC. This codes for CASSSSGTSGYNEQFF.

This chain's CDR3 is CASSPTSGSGNEQFF. CDR3 sequence (DNA): TGTGCCAGCAGCCCGACTAGCGGGAGTGGAAATGAGCAGTTCTTC. The rearrangement uses TRBV7-2 and TRBJ2-1; TRBD2 agrees at 12 bases. Germline V CDR1 and CDR2: SGHTA, FQGNSA. The CDR3 is 15 amino acids. V trimming: 5 bases; J trimming: 7 bases; junction bases outside the gene matches: 6.

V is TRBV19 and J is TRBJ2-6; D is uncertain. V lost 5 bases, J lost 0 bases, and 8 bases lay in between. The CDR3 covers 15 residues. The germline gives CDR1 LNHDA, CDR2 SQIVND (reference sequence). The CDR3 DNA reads TGTGCCAGTAGTCTACAGAACTCTGGGGCCAACGTCCTGACTTTC. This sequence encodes CASSLQNSGANVLTF.

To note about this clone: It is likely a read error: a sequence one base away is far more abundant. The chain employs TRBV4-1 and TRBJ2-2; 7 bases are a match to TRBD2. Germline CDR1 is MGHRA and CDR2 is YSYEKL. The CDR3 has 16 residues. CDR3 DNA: TGCGCCAACAGCCCTGGGAGGGCCGGGCGGACCGGGGAGCTGTTTTTT. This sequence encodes CANSPGRAGRTGELFF.

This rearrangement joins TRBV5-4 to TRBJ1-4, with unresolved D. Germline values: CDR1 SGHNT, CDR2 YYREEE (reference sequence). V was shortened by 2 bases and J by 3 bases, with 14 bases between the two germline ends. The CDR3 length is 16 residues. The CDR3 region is CASSLGPNPANEKLFF. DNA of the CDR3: TGTGCCAGCAGCTTAGGACCTAATCCGGCTAATGAAAAACTGTTTTTT.

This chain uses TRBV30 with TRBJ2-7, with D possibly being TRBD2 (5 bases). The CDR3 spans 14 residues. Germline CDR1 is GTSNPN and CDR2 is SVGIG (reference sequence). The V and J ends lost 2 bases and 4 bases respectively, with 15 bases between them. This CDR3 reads CAWSNGRGAYEQYF. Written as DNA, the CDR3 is TGTGCCTGGAGTAACGGACGGGGAGCTTACGAGCAGTACTTC.

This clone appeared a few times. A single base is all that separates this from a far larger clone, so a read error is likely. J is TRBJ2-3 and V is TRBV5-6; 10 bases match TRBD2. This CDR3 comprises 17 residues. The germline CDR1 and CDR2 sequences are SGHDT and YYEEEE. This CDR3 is CASSWTSGHASTDTRYF. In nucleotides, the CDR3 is TGTGCCAGCAGCTGGACTAGCGGACATGCTAGCACAGATACGCGGTATTTT.

CDR3 protein: CAVRELAVSYEQYF. The DNA for the CDR3 is TGCGCCGTCAGGGAGCTAGCGGTTTCCTACGAGCAGTACTTC. The chain couples TRBV5-1 to TRBJ2-7, with 7 bases fitting TRBD2. Germline V gene sequence: CDR1 SGHRS, CDR2 YFSETQ. This CDR3 has 14 amino acids. The V gene end was trimmed by 10 bases and the J gene end by 1 base; junction bases not matched to a gene: 11.

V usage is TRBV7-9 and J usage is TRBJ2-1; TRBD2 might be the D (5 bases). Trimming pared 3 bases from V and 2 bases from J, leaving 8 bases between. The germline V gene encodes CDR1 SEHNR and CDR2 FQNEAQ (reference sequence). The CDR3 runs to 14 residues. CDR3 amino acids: CASSLDGTYNEQFF. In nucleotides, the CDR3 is TGTGCCAGCAGCTTGGACGGGACCTACAATGAGCAGTTCTTC.

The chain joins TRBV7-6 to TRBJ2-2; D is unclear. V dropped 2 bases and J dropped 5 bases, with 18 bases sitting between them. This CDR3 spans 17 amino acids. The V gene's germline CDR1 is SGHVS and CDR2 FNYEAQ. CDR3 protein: CASSLFGPRVWTGELFF. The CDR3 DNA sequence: TGTGCCAGCAGCTTATTCGGCCCTAGGGTTTGGACCGGGGAGCTGTTTTTT. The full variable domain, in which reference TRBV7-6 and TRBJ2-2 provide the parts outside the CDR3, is GAGVSQSPRYKVTKRGQDVALRCDPISGHVSLYWYRQALGQGPEFLTYFNYEAQQDKSGLPNDRFSAERPEGSISTLTIQRTEQRDSAMYRCASSLFGPRVWTGELFFGEGSRLTVL.

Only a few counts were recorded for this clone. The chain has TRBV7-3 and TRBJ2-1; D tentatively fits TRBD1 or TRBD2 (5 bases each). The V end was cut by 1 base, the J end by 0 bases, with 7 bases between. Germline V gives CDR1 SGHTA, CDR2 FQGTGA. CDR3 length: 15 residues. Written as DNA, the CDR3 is TGTGCCAGCAGCTTAATCGGGGCCTCCTACAATGAGCAGTTCTTC. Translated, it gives CASSLIGASYNEQFF.

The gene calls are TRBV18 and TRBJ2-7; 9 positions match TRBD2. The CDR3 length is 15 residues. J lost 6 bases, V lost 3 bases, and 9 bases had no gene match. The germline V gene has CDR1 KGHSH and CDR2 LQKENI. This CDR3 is CASSPGLAGSREQYF. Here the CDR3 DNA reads TGTGCCAGCTCACCGGGGCTAGCGGGATCTCGCGAGCAGTACTTC.

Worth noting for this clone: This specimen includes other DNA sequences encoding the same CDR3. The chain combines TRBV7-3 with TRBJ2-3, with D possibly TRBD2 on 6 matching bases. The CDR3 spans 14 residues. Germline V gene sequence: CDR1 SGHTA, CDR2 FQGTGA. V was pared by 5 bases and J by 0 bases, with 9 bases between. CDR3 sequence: CASSPGLSTDTQYF. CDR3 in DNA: TGTGCCAGCAGCCCCGGACTAAGCACAGATACGCAGTATTTT.

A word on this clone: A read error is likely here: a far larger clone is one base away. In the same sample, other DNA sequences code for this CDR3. CDR3 sequence reads: CASSLGATDTQYF. Here the CDR3 DNA reads TGCGCCAGCAGCTTAGGGGCCACAGATACGCAGTATTTT. The chain has TRBV5-1 and TRBJ2-3; D might be TRBD1 (5 bases). Looked up from germline, CDR1 is SGHRS and CDR2 is YFSETQ. The V end lost 2 bases, the J end lost 2 bases, and 6 bases lay between the germline ends. This CDR3 region has 13 residues. Full variable domain (rest looked up from reference TRBV5-1 and TRBJ2-3): KAGVTQTPRYLIKTRGQQVTLSCSPISGHRSVSWYQQTPGQGLQFLFEYFSETQRNKGNFPGRFSGRQFSNSRSEMNVSTLELGDSALYLCASSLGATDTQYFGPGTRLTVL.

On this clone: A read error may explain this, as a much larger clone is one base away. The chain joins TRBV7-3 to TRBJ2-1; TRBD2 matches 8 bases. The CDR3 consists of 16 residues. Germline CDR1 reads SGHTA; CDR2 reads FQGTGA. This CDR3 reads CACSPPALAGNNEQFF. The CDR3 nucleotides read TGTGCCTGCAGCCCCCCCGCGCTAGCGGGCAACAATGAGCAGTTCTTC.

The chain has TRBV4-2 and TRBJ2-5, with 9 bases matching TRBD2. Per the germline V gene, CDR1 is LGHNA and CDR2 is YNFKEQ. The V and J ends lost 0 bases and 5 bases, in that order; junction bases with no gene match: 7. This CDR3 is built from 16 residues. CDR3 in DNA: TGTGCCAGCAGCCAAGAACCGGCGGGAGGGGCGGAGACCCAGTACTTC. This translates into CASSQEPAGGAETQYF.

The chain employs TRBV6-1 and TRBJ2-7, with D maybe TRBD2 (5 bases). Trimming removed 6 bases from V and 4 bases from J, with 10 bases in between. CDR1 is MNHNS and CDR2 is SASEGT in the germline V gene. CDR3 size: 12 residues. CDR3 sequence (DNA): TGTGCCAGCAGCCCCGGAGGATACGAGCAGTACTTC. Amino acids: CASSPGGYEQYF.

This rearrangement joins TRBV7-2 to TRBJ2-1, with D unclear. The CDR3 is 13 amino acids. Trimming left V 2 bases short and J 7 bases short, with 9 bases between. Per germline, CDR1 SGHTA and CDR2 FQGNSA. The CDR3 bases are TGTGCCAGCAGCTTAACTGGACCTAATGAGCAGTTCTTC. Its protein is CASSLTGPNEQFF.

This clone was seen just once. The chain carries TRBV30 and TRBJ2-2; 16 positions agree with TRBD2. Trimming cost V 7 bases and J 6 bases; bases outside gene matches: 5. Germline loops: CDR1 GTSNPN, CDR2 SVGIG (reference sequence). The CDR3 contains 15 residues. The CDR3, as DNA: TGTGCCTCGACCGGGACTAGCGGGGGGGCCGGGGAGCTGTTTTTT. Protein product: CASTGTSGGAGELFF.

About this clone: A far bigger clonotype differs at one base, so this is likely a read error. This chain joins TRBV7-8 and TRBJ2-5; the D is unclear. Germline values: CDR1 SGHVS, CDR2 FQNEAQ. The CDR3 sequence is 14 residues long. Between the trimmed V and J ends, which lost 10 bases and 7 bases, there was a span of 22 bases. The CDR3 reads CANNPPSESRTQYF. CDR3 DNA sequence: TGTGCCAACAACCCTCCAAGCGAGTCACGGACCCAGTACTTC.

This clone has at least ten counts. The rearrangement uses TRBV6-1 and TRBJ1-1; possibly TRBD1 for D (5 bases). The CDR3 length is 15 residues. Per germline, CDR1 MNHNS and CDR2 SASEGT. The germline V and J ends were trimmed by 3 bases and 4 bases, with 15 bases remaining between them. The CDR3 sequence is CASSDVVAGGTEAFF. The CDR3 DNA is TGTGCCAGCAGTGATGTCGTCGCGGGGGGCACTGAAGCTTTCTTT.

The CDR3 sequence: CASSPLTGTEAFF. CDR3 coding DNA: TGCGCCAGCAGCCCCCTGACAGGCACTGAAGCTTTCTTT. This chain uses TRBV4-1 with TRBJ1-1; D is perhaps TRBD1 (6 bases). In germline, CDR1 is MGHRA, CDR2 YSYEKL. The CDR3 covers 13 residues. V lost 4 bases, J lost 4 bases, and 10 bases lay in between.